The 32 T cell receptor beta chains given below trace back to one sample, sequenced in a study of beta chain features in type 1 diabetes. Study-wide results and caveats: Type 1 diabetes patients had TCRB CDR3s that were shorter (moderately but significantly so) in all four CD4+ subsets.

TCRB transcripts that were expressed got sequenced, as all of the isolated RNA had been reverse transcribed. Repertoires were generated with immunoSEQ multiplex PCR, while TCRdb's copy carries only in-frame clones and drops some. The table lists hundreds of thousands of clones, 7% to 10% of them singletons. Their antigens remain unidentified. The sequenced sample was central memory CD4+ T cells from blood. These receptors were taken from a man aged 25 to 45 with type 1 diabetes.

This chain connects TRBV27 to TRBJ2-2, with TRBD1 identical over 11 bases. The CDR3 length is 14 residues. Germline V gene data show CDR1 as MNHEY and CDR2 as SMNVEV (reference sequence). The J segment lost 7 bases and the V segment lost 5 bases, leaving 3 bases of the junction unmatched. The CDR3 sequence: CASSRDRGIGELFF. The CDR3 DNA is TGTGCCAGCAGTCGGGACAGGGGGATCGGGGAGCTGTTTTTT.

The rearrangement uses TRBV29-1 and TRBJ2-3; TRBD2 matches 10 bases. Germline V gene lookup returns CDR1 SQVTM and CDR2 ANQGSEA. The CDR3 sequence is 15 residues long. Trimming cost V 5 bases and J 0 bases; bases outside gene matches: 5. The CDR3 loop reads CSVPGLATSTDTQYF. In DNA, the CDR3 is TGCAGCGTTCCGGGACTAGCGACTAGCACAGATACGCAGTATTTT.

This clone was recorded a few times. The rearrangement links TRBV5-1 to TRBJ2-1; tentative D call: TRBD2 (6 bases). Trimming stripped 6 bases from V and 6 bases from J, with 13 bases between. Per the germline V gene, CDR1 is SGHRS and CDR2 is YFSETQ. The CDR3 extends over 13 amino acids. This CDR3 is CASMGGLGNEQFF. As DNA, the CDR3 is TGCGCCAGCATGGGAGGATTGGGCAATGAGCAGTTCTTC.

The V call is TRBV5-1, the J call TRBJ1-2; D gene unclear. The CDR3 is made up of 14 amino acids. V was shortened by 3 bases and J by 8 bases, with 17 bases between the two germline ends. Per germline, CDR1 SGHRS and CDR2 YFSETQ. The CDR3 DNA follows: TGCGCCAGCAGCTCGGCGACCGGCCTAACGGGCTACACCTTC. Translating it yields CASSSATGLTGYTF.

CDR3: CASSLGQGNYGYTF. The DNA of the CDR3 is TGTGCCAGCAGCTTAGGCCAGGGAAACTATGGCTACACCTTC. The chain joins TRBV7-8 to TRBJ1-2; weak D call: TRBD1 (5 bases). In germline, CDR1 is SGHVS, CDR2 FQNEAQ. This CDR3 has 14 residues. V was clipped by 1 base and J by 2 bases, with 8 bases between them.

This clone came up many times. The chain recombines TRBV10-3 with TRBJ2-6; 9 positions match TRBD1. Germline V gene data show CDR1 as ENHRY and CDR2 as SYGVKD. This CDR3 has 17 amino acids. Trimming removed 6 bases from V and 1 base from J; junction bases left unmatched: 7. Here the CDR3 DNA reads TGTGCCATCAGCAAACAGGGGGCTAAATCTGGGGCCAACGTCCTGACTTTC. Protein sequence: CAISKQGAKSGANVLTF.

The rearrangement links TRBV13 to TRBJ1-6; 7 bases match TRBD1. V lost 7 bases and J lost 7; bases outside the gene matches: 25. This CDR3 has 20 residues. In germline, CDR1 is PRHDT, CDR2 FYEKMQ (reference sequence). In DNA, the CDR3 is TGTGCCAGCACCACCAGTAGGGGGCGAGCTGGATTACCCGGGAATTCACCCCTCCACTTT. This sequence encodes CASTTSRGRAGLPGNSPLHF.

V usage is TRBV6-5 and J usage is TRBJ1-5, with D hard to call. CDR1 is MNHEY and CDR2 is SVGAGI in the germline V gene. The germline V and J ends were trimmed by 0 bases and 1 base, with 10 bases remaining between them. The CDR3 is made up of 16 amino acids. CDR3 amino acids: CASSYSRQASNQPQHF. For the CDR3, the DNA is TGTGCCAGCAGTTACTCTCGGCAGGCGAGCAATCAGCCCCAGCATTTT.

This clone turned up a few times. The chain is built from TRBV7-9 and TRBJ1-4; the D is unclear. Trimming took off 6 bases at V and 7 bases at J, with 6 bases between the two ends. This CDR3 comprises 11 residues. CDR1 and CDR2 from the germline V gene are SEHNR and FQNEAQ (reference sequence). CDR3 sequence reads: CASSPLEKLFF. The CDR3 nucleotides read TGTGCCAGCAGTCCCCTTGAAAAACTGTTTTTT.

The chain links TRBV5-1 to TRBJ2-1, with TRBD2 identical over 7 bases. Trimming cost V 4 bases and J 4 bases; bases outside gene matches: 5. The V gene's germline CDR1 is SGHRS and CDR2 YFSETQ. The CDR3 has 14 amino acids. As DNA, the CDR3 is TGCGCCAGCAGCCCCGGGACTACGTACAATGAGCAGTTCTTC. Its translation: CASSPGTTYNEQFF.

This chain links TRBV4-2 with TRBJ2-2, with D possibly matching TRBD2 (5 bases). Trimming stripped 3 bases from V and 1 base from J, with 9 bases between. Germline CDR1 is LGHNA and CDR2 is YNFKEQ. The CDR3 sequence is 15 residues long. CDR3 amino acids: CASSQSGGNTGELFF. For the CDR3, the DNA is TGTGCCAGCAGCCAGAGCGGAGGGAACACCGGGGAGCTGTTTTTT.

This clone was counted between two and nine times. The J gene is TRBJ1-6, the V gene TRBV6-5, with D possibly being TRBD1 (5 bases). V lost 5 bases to trimming and J lost 11 bases, with 13 bases between them. CDR3 length: 13 residues. Looked up from germline, CDR1 is MNHEY and CDR2 is SVGAGI. The CDR3 nucleotides are TGTGCCAGCAGTGATGACAGTGCTACACCCCTCCACTTT. It yields the protein CASSDDSATPLHF.

The chain carries TRBV6-6 and TRBJ1-2; D uncertain. The CDR3 spans 15 residues. The V gene lost 8 bases and the J gene lost 0 bases, with 16 bases spanning the gap. CDR1 and CDR2 from the germline V gene are MNHNY and SVGAGI (reference sequence). CDR3 nucleotide sequence: TGTGCCAGCCTGAACAGTAGACGTCCTAACTATGGCTACACCTTC. This codes for CASLNSRRPNYGYTF.

This clone turned up a few times. This sequence joins TRBV28 and TRBJ2-1; D uncertain. The CDR3 is made up of 16 amino acids. V gave up 1 base and J gave up 7 bases, with 17 bases separating them. CDR1 is MDHEN, CDR2 SYDVKM, per germline. The CDR3 loop reads CASSLYHKLGYNEQFF. DNA for the CDR3: TGTGCCAGCAGTTTATACCATAAGTTAGGGTATAATGAGCAGTTCTTC.

The CDR3 here is CASSQEPNTEAFF. CDR3 DNA: TGTGCCAGCAGCCAAGAGCCGAACACTGAAGCTTTCTTT. The V and J genes are TRBV14 and TRBJ1-1; no firm D call. The germline gives CDR1 SGHDN, CDR2 FVKESK. Trimming took 0 bases from V and 1 from J, leaving 3 bases between them. This CDR3 has 13 residues.

The CDR3 DNA is TGCGCCAGCAGCCAAGAGCCGACAGCTAACTATGGCTACACCTTC. Translated, it gives CASSQEPTANYGYTF. The genes are TRBV4-1 and TRBJ1-2; maybe TRBD1 (5 bases). The V end was cut by 0 bases, the J end by 0 bases, with 8 bases between. The CDR3 extends over 15 amino acids. Germline V gives CDR1 MGHRA, CDR2 YSYEKL.

This clone has a handful of counts. The chain joins TRBV7-9 to TRBJ2-3; 12 bases align to TRBD2. Looked up from germline, CDR1 is SEHNR and CDR2 is FQNEAQ (reference sequence). Unmatched junction bases numbered 12, after V lost 6 bases and J lost 5 bases. This CDR3 comprises 17 residues. In DNA form, the CDR3 reads TGTGCCAGCAGTCCTTCCGCACTAGCGGGGGGCTTAGATACGCAGTATTTT. Protein product: CASSPSALAGGLDTQYF.

There are a few counts of this clone. The rearrangement uses TRBV6-1 and TRBJ2-2; 7 bases line up with TRBD1. The trim removed 5 bases at V and 1 base at J, leaving 4 bases unmatched. CDR3 length: 15 amino acids. Germline V gene data show CDR1 as MNHNS and CDR2 as SASEGT. The CDR3 DNA reads as TGTGCCAGCAGTCCGGGACAGCTGAACACCGGGGAGCTGTTTTTT. Its protein is CASSPGQLNTGELFF.

J is TRBJ2-7 and V is TRBV10-1; 7 bases align to TRBD2. CDR3 size: 15 residues. V lost 4 bases and J lost 2; bases outside the gene matches: 8. Germline lookup yields CDR1 WNHNN and CDR2 SYGVQD (reference sequence). This CDR3 is CASSVQSGVPYEQYF. The CDR3 DNA reads as TGCGCCAGCAGTGTCCAGAGCGGGGTCCCCTACGAGCAGTACTTC.

The chain recombines TRBV6-1 with TRBJ2-7, with 8 bases fitting TRBD1. Germline trimming cut 0 bases from V and 5 bases from J; bases unmatched to any gene: 6. CDR3 size: 15 residues. Germline values: CDR1 MNHNS, CDR2 SASEGT. As DNA, the CDR3 is TGTGCCAGCAGTGAAGCCCGGACAGGGTCCCACGAGCAGTACTTC. Its translation: CASSEARTGSHEQYF.

This clone came up a few times. V is TRBV5-6 and J is TRBJ1-6; D call uncertain. CDR1 is SGHDT and CDR2 is YYEEEE in the germline V gene. This CDR3 comprises 15 residues. The V gene lost 3 bases and the J gene lost 4 bases, with 11 bases spanning the gap. CDR3 nucleotide sequence: TGTGCCAGCAGCTCCCGGGGAGGTTATAATTCACCCCTCCACTTT. Encoded protein: CASSSRGGYNSPLHF.

The sample holds a few counts of this clone. The rearrangement joins TRBV5-1 to TRBJ2-2; no clear D. Germline-derived CDR1 and CDR2 are SGHRS and YFSETQ. The CDR3 extends over 16 amino acids. V gave up 0 bases and J gave up 4 bases, with 13 bases separating them. This CDR3 reads CASSLGSSIFTGELFF. As DNA, the CDR3 is TGCGCCAGCAGCTTGGGTTCCTCAATCTTCACCGGGGAGCTGTTTTTT.

This sequence joins TRBV6-1 and TRBJ2-3; 10 positions match TRBD2. This CDR3 is built from 17 residues. With 1 base clipped from V and 8 bases from J, the junction kept 12 bases outside the gene matches. Germline values: CDR1 MNHNS, CDR2 SASEGT. The CDR3 nucleotides are TGTGCCAGCAGTGAAGTCCTAGCGGGGGATCGACGGGGTACGCAGTATTTT. Its translation is CASSEVLAGDRRGTQYF.

The J gene is TRBJ2-7, the V gene TRBV19; tentatively, D is TRBD1 (6 bases). V was trimmed by 3 bases and J by 8 bases, leaving 14 bases between them. The CDR3 spans 13 residues. The V gene's germline CDR1 is LNHDA and CDR2 SQIVND (reference sequence). The CDR3 coding sequence is TGTGCCAGTAGTATTGACCTCTGGGACAAGCAGTACTTC. It encodes CASSIDLWDKQYF.

V and J are TRBV5-1 and TRBJ2-5; the D is unclear. Trimming took off 4 bases at V and 3 bases at J, with 13 bases between the two ends. CDR3 size: 14 residues. CDR1 is SGHRS, CDR2 YFSETQ, per germline. The CDR3 DNA follows: TGCGCCAGCAGCCCCGACGGATTCGAAGAGACCCAGTACTTC. Translation: CASSPDGFEETQYF.

This clone occurred a few times. The chain employs TRBV7-9 and TRBJ1-6, with TRBD1 matching over 9 bases. With 4 bases clipped from V and 5 bases from J, the junction kept 0 bases outside the gene matches. CDR3 length equals 14 residues. Germline CDR1 and CDR2: SEHNR and FQNEAQ (reference sequence). The CDR3 bases are TGTGCCAGCAGCTGGGACAGGGATAATTCACCCCTCCACTTT. The encoded protein is CASSWDRDNSPLHF.

This clone came up a few times. The V gene is TRBV6-5, the J gene TRBJ2-5; TRBD2 aligns across 9 bases. J was trimmed by 3 bases and V by 8 bases; bases with no gene match: 7. CDR1 is MNHEY and CDR2 is SVGAGI in the germline V gene. CDR3 size: 14 residues. The DNA for the CDR3 is TGTGCCAGCGCGAGATTAGCGGGAGAAGAGACCCAGTACTTC. Residues: CASARLAGEETQYF.

This chain links TRBV10-3 with TRBJ2-2; 9 nucleotides agree with TRBD2. CDR3 length: 18 residues. Germline V gene data show CDR1 as ENHRY and CDR2 as SYGVKD. Germline trimming cut 0 bases from V and 0 bases from J; bases unmatched to any gene: 5. This CDR3 reads CAISESRASGANTGELFF. For the CDR3, the DNA is TGTGCCATCAGTGAGTCAAGGGCTAGCGGGGCGAACACCGGGGAGCTGTTTTTT.

This clone has just a few counts. The CDR3 nucleotides are TGTGCCAGCAGCGTAGCTCCCGGAGAGACCCAGTACTTC. This encodes CASSVAPGETQYF. This chain links TRBV9 with TRBJ2-5; D is unclear. This CDR3 comprises 13 residues. V dropped 0 bases and J dropped 4 bases, with 7 bases sitting between them. Germline CDR1 SGDLS, CDR2 YYNGEE.

V gene TRBV4-3 combines with J gene TRBJ2-5; 7 nucleotides agree with TRBD2. Germline V CDR1 and CDR2: LGHNA, YSLEER. The length of the CDR3 is 15 residues. With V trimmed by 4 bases and J by 6 bases, 11 bases remained unmatched. For the CDR3, the DNA is TGCGCCAGCAGCCCCCTAGGGGAGGGAGGAAAGACCCAGTACTTC. Protein sequence: CASSPLGEGGKTQYF.

The gene calls are TRBV5-6 and TRBJ1-4, with 7 bases matching TRBD1. The CDR3 length is 14 residues. Germline V lookup: CDR1 SGHDT, CDR2 YYEEEE. V lost 4 bases and J lost 8; bases outside the gene matches: 8. The CDR3 is CASSRTGPGEKLFF. CDR3 sequence (DNA): TGTGCCAGCAGCCGGACAGGCCCAGGGGAAAAACTGTTTTTT. The full variable domain, rest sourced from reference TRBV5-6 and TRBJ1-4, is DAGVTQSPTHLIKTRGQQVTLRCSPKSGHDTVSWYQQALGQGPQFIFQYYEEEERQRGNFPDRFSGHQFPNYSSELNVNALLLGDSALYLCASSRTGPGEKLFFGSGTQLSVL.

Comments on this clone: A single base is all that separates this from a far larger clone, so a read error is likely. This chain links TRBV6-6 with TRBJ2-7, with 8 bases lining up with TRBD1. This CDR3 comprises 13 residues. CDR1 is MNHNY and CDR2 is SVGAGI in the germline V gene (reference sequence). V lost 5 bases and J lost 3; bases outside the gene matches: 3. DNA of the CDR3: TGTGCCAGCAGTACGGGACAGGTCTACGAGCAGTACTTC. Protein product: CASSTGQVYEQYF.